This TCR beta chain derives from a study of blood T cell repertoires in COVID-19 (dated by TCRdb to about 2020). Broadly, across the study: The collaborator samples originated in the United States, Italy and Spain and spanned the acute and convalescent phases of COVID-19. The prospective study material was composed of cDNA or gDNA derived from T cells, B-cell-depleted T cells, or PBMCs. The dataset comprised deeply sampled blood TCRbeta repertoires from subjects exposed to, actively infected with, or recovered from COVID-19. The repertoires were released in a freely available public database intended as a resource for research on the immune response to SARS-CoV-2. The samples were drawn from the first 160 participants of the ongoing ImmuneRACE study and from 950 to 1,500 subjects provided by 6 global collaborators. Sample metadata almost always included a de-identified subject ID, COVID-19 status, age in years and sex. Where available, HLA class I and class II types were obtained from metadata supplied by the sample provider rather than from assay-based typing. The full study reports these points: Clinical and demographic metadata were provided uncurated, with the amount varying by source and participant.

The immunoSEQ Assay, a bias-controlled multiplex PCR, was used to amplify TCRbeta CDR3 regions from genomic DNA. On the authors' methods: Within the assay, amplification of reference gene primers was used to estimate how many nucleated cells each sample contained. To quantify the absolute abundance of each unique TCRbeta CDR3 rearrangement, sequence reads were collapsed and filtered. For each sample, productive Simpson clonality was calculated by taking the square root of Simpson's diversity index across productive rearrangements. Not all clones reach the TCRdb copy of this immuneACCESS table, which keeps in-frame sequences only. Checked studies attribute under half of the gap to unresolved V genes and leave the rest unexplained. V and J calls plus clone size are reproduced from that table; the DNA served to infer D and trimming. The sample records 85,000 to 130,000 clones, 88% of which are singletons. The top ten clonotypes cover around 6.5% of the sample.

Of note for this clone: Its antigen remains unidentified. The limits of the CDR3 on the DNA are not certain, so only TCRdb's listed CDR3 is given.

Taken from cysteine to phenylalanine, the CDR3 has 15 residues. The CDR1 and CDR2 encoded by the germline V gene are MDHEN and SYDVKM. Collaborating institutions collected whole blood in K2EDTA tubes following their own protocols. For TCRbeta analysis, collaborator samples were shipped as frozen whole blood, as isolated PBMCs, or as DNA extracted from either sample type. This sequence was found in a woman in her sixties with acute or convalescent COVID-19. The rearranged segments are TRBV28 and TRBJ2-1; the table's D call of TRBD2 was not tested on the DNA. The specimen sequenced was peripheral blood. The CDR3 in this case is CASSSSGGAINEQFF.